Following are 28 T cell receptor beta chains from one sample sequenced in a study of shared clonotypes between healthy human individuals. Profiled with immunoSEQ multiplex PCR; TCRdb holds only in-frame clones, not every one. The data show more than 1.2 million clones, roughly 98.5% seen once. The specimen sequenced was naive CD4+ T cells sorted from blood. Subset of the sample: CD45RA+ positively selected. All receptors come from a man younger than 40 in good health.

The CDR3 loop reads CATSRVGSSYNEQFF. CDR3 coding DNA: TGTGCCACCAGCAGAGTGGGTAGTTCCTACAATGAGCAGTTCTTC. The gene calls are TRBV15 and TRBJ2-1; no reliable D call. Germline V gene data show CDR1 as LNHNV and CDR2 as YYDKDF (reference sequence). Trimming stripped 1 base from V and 1 base from J, with 8 bases between. The CDR3 extends over 15 amino acids. Supplemented by reference TRBV15 and TRBJ2-1, the full variable domain reads DAMVIQNPRYQVTQFGKPVTLSCSQTLNHNVMYWYQQKSSQAPKLLFHYYDKDFNNEADTPDNFQSRRPNTSFCFLDIRSPGLGDTAMYLCATSRVGSSYNEQFFGPGTRLTVL.

The rearrangement joins TRBV18 to TRBJ2-1, with TRBD2 matching 8 bases. Germline V CDR1 and CDR2: KGHSH, LQKENI. J was trimmed by 7 bases and V by 6 bases; bases with no gene match: 5. The CDR3 is 13 amino acids. In DNA form, the CDR3 reads TGTGCCAGCTCTAGCGGGGCTGTGAATGAGCAGTTCTTC. Its translation is CASSSGAVNEQFF.

This clone has a single count. This chain connects TRBV7-2 to TRBJ1-2; weak D call: TRBD1 (6 bases). V dropped 6 bases and J dropped 4 bases, with 12 bases sitting between them. CDR1 SGHTA and CDR2 FQGNSA come from the germline V gene. The CDR3 is 13 residues long. The CDR3 coding sequence is TGTGCCAGCAGACCAGGACAGCTCTATGGCTACACCTTC. This gives the protein CASRPGQLYGYTF.

Comments on this clone: In the same sample, other DNA sequences code for this CDR3. The chain uses TRBV5-4 and TRBJ2-7; D might be TRBD1 (5 bases). The CDR3 is 14 residues long. The germline V gene encodes CDR1 SGHNT and CDR2 YYREEE (reference sequence). V gave up 0 bases and J gave up 4 bases, with 11 bases separating them. The CDR3 coding sequence is TGTGCCAGCAGCTTGGGGCAGGGTCGTTACGAGCAGTACTTC. Residues: CASSLGQGRYEQYF.

V and J are TRBV5-6 and TRBJ2-7, with D unresolved. CDR1 and CDR2 (germline): SGHDT, YYEEEE. V was clipped by 0 bases and J by 3 bases, with 13 bases between them. This CDR3 is 15 amino acids long. The CDR3 region has the DNA TGTGCCAGCAGCTTGGCCTCCGTAGTAAGCTACGAGCAGTACTTC. It codes for CASSLASVVSYEQYF.

The chain is built from TRBV5-4 and TRBJ2-1, with D unresolved. V gave up 4 bases and J gave up 7 bases, with 18 bases separating them. Germline CDR1 is SGHNT and CDR2 is YYREEE (reference sequence). The CDR3 extends over 15 amino acids. DNA for the CDR3: TGTGCCAGCAGCCTCCCACGTGGGTCGGCGAATGAGCAGTTCTTC. Amino acids: CASSLPRGSANEQFF.

The rearrangement joins TRBV13 to TRBJ2-1; no clear D. Germline CDR1 PRHDT, CDR2 FYEKMQ (reference sequence). V was trimmed by 5 bases and J by 3 bases, leaving 11 bases between them. The CDR3 is made up of 14 amino acids. The CDR3 region has the DNA TGTGCCAGCAGCCCCCGGGTTGGCTACAATGAGCAGTTCTTC. This gives the protein CASSPRVGYNEQFF. Full variable domain (missing parts from reference TRBV13 and TRBJ2-1): AAGVIQSPRHLIKEKRETATLKCYPIPRHDTVYWYQQGPGQDPQFLISFYEKMQSDKGSIPDRFSAQQFSDYHSELNMSSLELGDSALYFCASSPRVGYNEQFFGPGTRLTVL.

This clone showed up just once. The CDR3 DNA is TGTGCCAGCAGCCAAAGAGGGGACTACAAAAAATCCTACAATGAGCAGTTCTTC. Protein product: CASSQRGDYKKSYNEQFF. This chain uses TRBV7-3 with TRBJ2-1, with 7 bases that match TRBD2. The CDR3 covers 18 residues. The germline V gene has CDR1 SGHTA and CDR2 FQGTGA. V shed 5 bases and J 1 base; nucleotides not matched to a gene: 14.

The chain joins TRBV6-6 to TRBJ2-3, with 10 bases lining up with TRBD2. The CDR3 has 15 amino acids. The V and J ends lost 2 bases and 4 bases, in that order; junction bases with no gene match: 3. In germline, CDR1 is MNHNY, CDR2 SVGAGI (reference sequence). CDR3: CASSYRTSGADTQYF. The CDR3 DNA sequence: TGTGCCAGCAGTTACAGGACTAGCGGCGCAGATACGCAGTATTTT.

The chain has TRBV19 and TRBJ2-1; the D gene is possibly TRBD2 (7 bases). Trimming pared 6 bases from V and 5 bases from J, leaving 20 bases between. The CDR3 consists of 16 residues. Germline V gene data show CDR1 as LNHDA and CDR2 as SQIVND (reference sequence). CDR3 loop: CASSPVGGRGDNEQFF. CDR3 coding DNA: TGTGCCAGTAGCCCTGTTGGGGGCCGGGGGGACAATGAGCAGTTCTTC.

This rearrangement joins TRBV6-1 to TRBJ1-1; D may be TRBD1 (5 bases). CDR3 length: 12 amino acids. The ends were cut back, 7 bases at V and 6 bases at J, with 12 bases in the middle. The germline V gene has CDR1 MNHNS and CDR2 SASEGT. CDR3 coding DNA: TGTGCCAGCACCGGGGCGGTTTCTGAAGCTTTCTTT. Amino acid sequence: CASTGAVSEAFF.

This sequence joins TRBV10-3 and TRBJ2-5; D may match TRBD1 or TRBD2 (5 bases each). The CDR3 contains 14 residues. CDR1 ENHRY and CDR2 SYGVKD come from the germline V gene. Trimming pared 6 bases from V and 2 bases from J, leaving 13 bases between. For the CDR3, the DNA is TGTGCCATCAGAGCCGGGACCACTCAAGAGACCCAGTACTTC. Encoded protein: CAIRAGTTQETQYF.

The chain couples TRBV28 to TRBJ2-1; 8 bases line up with TRBD2. The CDR3 runs 16 residues. Trimming removed 6 bases from V and 4 bases from J; junction bases left unmatched: 11. The germline V gene has CDR1 MDHEN and CDR2 SYDVKM. The CDR3 nucleotides are TGTGCCAGCAGCTTTACTCGGGAGGGCCGGTACAATGAGCAGTTCTTC. It yields the protein CASSFTREGRYNEQFF.

This clone was recorded only once. This rearrangement joins TRBV30 to TRBJ1-4; D not certain. Per germline, CDR1 GTSNPN and CDR2 SVGIG (reference sequence). CDR3 length equals 12 residues. V lost 3 bases, J lost 10 bases, and 12 bases lay in between. CDR3: CAWRRLEGKLFF. CDR3 in DNA: TGTGCCTGGAGGCGCCTCGAAGGAAAACTGTTTTTT.

In regard to this clone: One end of the junction does not line up with germline, which may come from a read error. The genes are TRBV7-7 and TRBJ2-5; 10 nucleotides align to TRBD1. Germline V gene lookup returns CDR1 SSHAT and CDR2 FNYEAQ (reference sequence). This CDR3 spans 16 amino acids. The CDR3 sequence is CASSFRGTGAGETQYF. The CDR3 nucleotides read TGTGCTAGCAGCTTCCGTGGGACAGGGGCGGGAGAGACCCAGTACTTC.

The V and J genes are TRBV18 and TRBJ2-3, with D perhaps TRBD2 (7 bases). Germline values: CDR1 KGHSH, CDR2 LQKENI. Trimming shortened V by 6 bases and J by 5 bases, and 15 bases separated the two germline ends. The CDR3 is made up of 14 amino acids. The CDR3, as DNA: TGTGCCAGCTCGCCTGGGGGGGCAAGAGATACGCAGTATTTT. Its protein is CASSPGGARDTQYF.

In the case of this clone: The same CDR3 can be traced to other DNA sequences in this sample. The J gene is TRBJ1-1, the V gene TRBV29-1; TRBD1 might be the D (6 bases). V was cut by 3 bases and J by 4 bases, with 6 bases left in between. Germline V gene lookup returns CDR1 SQVTM and CDR2 ANQGSEA. The CDR3 is 11 amino acids. CDR3 DNA sequence: TGCAGCGTTGACAGGGGCACTGAAGCTTTCTTT. Amino acid sequence: CSVDRGTEAFF.

V and J are TRBV5-5 and TRBJ2-7; 12 bases match TRBD2. The germline gives CDR1 SGHKS, CDR2 YYEKEE (reference sequence). The CDR3 length is 16 residues. V lost 4 bases and J lost 4; bases outside the gene matches: 9. DNA for the CDR3: TGTGCCAGCAGCAGGGGGACTAGCGGGTATTTGTACGAGCAGTACTTC. Its protein product is CASSRGTSGYLYEQYF.

The chain recombines TRBV5-1 with TRBJ2-1; D is uncertain. The CDR3 has 11 amino acids. Germline lookup yields CDR1 SGHRS and CDR2 YFSETQ. V lost 4 bases and J lost 10, with 9 bases in between. For the CDR3, the DNA is TGCGCCAGCAGCACTGAGTGGGAGCAGTTCTTC. Its translation: CASSTEWEQFF.

The gene calls are TRBV5-1 and TRBJ2-3, with 7 bases aligning to TRBD2. The junction had 11 bases not matched to a gene; V was cut back by 9 bases and J by 1 base. The CDR3 totals 15 residues. Looked up from germline, CDR1 is SGHRS and CDR2 is YFSETQ. In nucleotides, the CDR3 is TGCGCCACCGAGGGACTACAATATCGCACAGATACGCAGTATTTT. Protein product: CATEGLQYRTDTQYF.

In this sample, this clone turned up once. The chain uses TRBV7-3 and TRBJ2-1; 11 bases are a match to TRBD1. V lost 1 base to trimming and J lost 5 bases; unmatched junction nucleotides: 10. This CDR3 is built from 18 residues. Germline assignment: CDR1 SGHTA and CDR2 FQGTGA. The CDR3, as DNA: TGTGCCAGCAGCTTAAGGGGCCGAAGGACAGGGGGCCACAATGAGCAGTTCTTC. Amino acids: CASSLRGRRTGGHNEQFF.

This clone was picked up one time. The chain links TRBV10-1 to TRBJ2-2; TRBD2 agrees at 7 bases. CDR3 length: 15 amino acids. Germline CDR1 reads WNHNN; CDR2 reads SYGVQD (reference sequence). The V gene end was trimmed by 2 bases and the J gene end by 4 bases; junction bases not matched to a gene: 4. Here the CDR3 DNA reads TGCGCCAGCAGTGAGACGGGAGGCCTCACCGGGGAGCTGTTTTTT. Protein: CASSETGGLTGELFF.

The chain recombines TRBV9 with TRBJ2-7; 9 nucleotides match TRBD2. Germline trimming cut 0 bases from V and 0 bases from J; bases unmatched to any gene: 4. In germline, CDR1 is SGDLS, CDR2 YYNGEE. The CDR3 spans 16 residues. The CDR3 sequence: CASSVGLAGTSYEQYF. The CDR3 DNA reads TGTGCCAGCAGCGTAGGTCTAGCGGGAACCTCCTACGAGCAGTACTTC.

The chain uses TRBV19 and TRBJ2-3; D unclear. The germline CDR1 and CDR2 sequences are LNHDA and SQIVND (reference sequence). CDR3 length: 15 amino acids. Trimming removed 6 bases at V and 3 bases at J, with 16 bases between. CDR3 coding DNA: TGTGCCAGTAGACCCCTAACCGGGCCTACAGATACGCAGTATTTT. The encoded protein is CASRPLTGPTDTQYF.

The chain has TRBV5-1 and TRBJ2-3; tentative D call: TRBD2 (5 bases). V was shortened by 5 bases and J by 0 bases, with 10 bases between the two germline ends. Germline V CDR1 and CDR2: SGHRS, YFSETQ. This CDR3 has 14 amino acids. Written as DNA, the CDR3 is TGCGCCAGCAGTTCCAGGACTAGCACAGATACGCAGTATTTT. As protein: CASSSRTSTDTQYF.

This clone has only one observation. The CDR3 region has the DNA TGCGCCAGCAGCTTGGATCCCGACAGGGGGCGAAGGTACATTCAGTACTTC. It translates to CASSLDPDRGRRYIQYF. This chain connects TRBV5-1 to TRBJ2-4; 10 bases align to TRBD1. CDR1 SGHRS and CDR2 YFSETQ come from the germline V gene. CDR3 length: 17 residues. V gave up 0 bases and J gave up 8 bases; unmatched junction bases: 11.

The CDR3: CASSPGTAPTF. The CDR3 nucleotides read TGTGCCAGCAGCCCCGGGACTGCCCCAACCTTC. The J gene is TRBJ1-2, the V gene TRBV11-2; weak D call: TRBD1 (5 bases). This CDR3 region has 11 residues. V lost 5 bases and J lost 14, with 15 bases in between. The germline CDR1 and CDR2 sequences are SGHAT and FQNNGV.

The chain employs TRBV7-2 and TRBJ2-2; D perhaps matches TRBD2 (6 bases). CDR3 length equals 13 residues. Germline CDR1 SGHTA, CDR2 FQGNSA. V was cut by 4 bases and J by 9 bases, with 12 bases left in between. In DNA, the CDR3 is TGTGCCAGCAGCTCACTAGCTTCCAGGGAGCTGTTTTTT. Amino acids: CASSSLASRELFF.